One and the same sample provided the 25 T cell receptor beta chains below, sequenced in a study of blood T cells in healthy people across ages. It was with a sample-barcoded 5' primer and a J-beta primer mix that a second PCR of roughly 6 to 11 cycles was run. MiXCR, run by TCRdb on the 5' RACE reads, gives a single entry per CDR3 protein. The table lists about 590,000 distinct CDR3 sequences, about 30% of them singletons. The sample taken for sequencing was blood. The receptor set was obtained from a woman aged 80 or over in good health.

On this clonotype itself: A much larger clone is a single base away; this may be a read error. The chain combines TRBV6-1 with TRBJ2-5; D not resolved. CDR3 length equals 13 residues. Germline CDR1 reads MNHNS; CDR2 reads SASEGT. CDR3: CAGSGQYQETQYF. CDR3 coding DNA: TGTGCCGGCAGTGGTCAGTACCAAGAGACCCAGTACTTC.

J is TRBJ2-7 and V is TRBV20-1; 10 bases align to TRBD1. V dropped 2 bases and J dropped 5; count of bases not matched to a gene: 6. This CDR3 is 14 amino acids long. The germline V gene encodes CDR1 DFQATT and CDR2 SNEGSKA (reference sequence). The CDR3 is CSARPGQGSDEQYF. DNA of the CDR3: TGCAGTGCTAGACCGGGACAGGGGAGCGACGAGCAGTACTTC.

The sample holds many counts of this clonotype. The rearrangement uses TRBV6-1 and TRBJ1-1, with no clear D. The CDR3 covers 13 residues. Deletions cut 8 bases from V and 1 base from J, with 11 bases between. Looked up from germline, CDR1 is MNHNS and CDR2 is SASEGT. The CDR3 spells CASGVISNTEAFF. The CDR3, as DNA: TGTGCCAGCGGGGTTATCTCGAACACTGAAGCTTTCTTT.

V usage is TRBV6-5 and J usage is TRBJ2-1; possibly TRBD1 or TRBD2 for D (5 bases each). The CDR3 has 14 residues. The germline V gene has CDR1 MNHEY and CDR2 SVGAGI. V lost 7 bases and J 5 bases, leaving 15 bases between the germline ends. CDR3 in amino acids: CASTPSGLNNEQFF. DNA of the CDR3: TGTGCCAGCACTCCCTCGGGGCTCAACAATGAGCAGTTCTTC.

The chain recombines TRBV5-1 with TRBJ1-1; D gene ambiguous. Trimming left V 7 bases short and J 1 base short, with 11 bases between. CDR1 and CDR2 from the germline V gene are SGHRS and YFSETQ. The CDR3 is 13 residues long. For the CDR3, the DNA is TGCGCCAGCCGAAGCCAAGGGAACACTGAAGCTTTCTTT. It specifies CASRSQGNTEAFF. The whole variable domain, remainder taken from reference TRBV5-1 and TRBJ1-1, is KAGVTQTPRYLIKTRGQQVTLSCSPISGHRSVSWYQQTPGQGLQFLFEYFSETQRNKGNFPGRFSGRQFSNSRSEMNVSTLELGDSALYLCASRSQGNTEAFFGQGTRLTVV.

This clonotype has at least ten counts. The V gene is TRBV5-1, the J gene TRBJ1-1, with a possible D match to TRBD1 (5 bases). The CDR3 is made up of 15 amino acids. Germline CDR1 is SGHRS and CDR2 is YFSETQ. Deletions cut 4 bases from V and 5 bases from J, with 18 bases between. CDR3 region: CASSRGGERVTEAFF. The DNA of the CDR3 is TGCGCCAGCAGCCGGGGGGGTGAGAGGGTTACTGAAGCTTTCTTT.

This clonotype turned up a few times. V is TRBV20-1 and J is TRBJ1-5; TRBD1 agrees at 11 bases. CDR3 length equals 17 residues. Germline V CDR1 and CDR2: DFQATT, SNEGSKA (reference sequence). Germline trimming cut 3 bases from V and 2 bases from J; bases unmatched to any gene: 9. CDR3 sequence: CSARWGTGGFGNQPQHF. As DNA, the CDR3 is TGCAGTGCTAGGTGGGGGACAGGGGGATTTGGCAATCAGCCCCAGCATTTT.

This clonotype was detected ten times or more. The chain joins TRBV4-3 to TRBJ1-5, with D hard to call. The CDR3 covers 13 residues. V gave up 0 bases and J gave up 6 bases, with 6 bases separating them. The germline V gene encodes CDR1 LGHNA and CDR2 YSLEER. In DNA form, the CDR3 reads TGCGCCAGCAGCCAAGATCCCACTCAGCCCCAGCATTTT. Protein: CASSQDPTQPQHF.

The chain links TRBV20-1 to TRBJ1-5; TRBD1 agrees at 7 bases. V was clipped by 6 bases and J by 7 bases; unmatched bases: 6. This CDR3 spans 12 amino acids. The germline V gene encodes CDR1 DFQATT and CDR2 SNEGSKA (reference sequence). Here the CDR3 reads CSASGGGQPQHF. The CDR3 coding sequence is TGCAGTGCATCAGGGGGTGGACAGCCCCAGCATTTT.

This clonotype ranks as medium-sized. The chain has TRBV29-1 and TRBJ2-7; D ambiguous. The CDR3 runs 12 residues. The V gene lost 4 bases and the J gene lost 0 bases, with 7 bases spanning the gap. Per the germline V gene, CDR1 is SQVTM and CDR2 is ANQGSEA. The CDR3 sequence is CSVAIDSYEQYF. CDR3 nucleotides: TGCAGCGTTGCAATCGACTCCTACGAGCAGTACTTC.

Note on this clonotype: A much larger clonotype is one base distant, so this may be a read error. V is TRBV20-1 and J is TRBJ2-7; D is tentatively TRBD1 or TRBD2 (6 bases each). The J call may be incorrect, as the DNA end agrees better with TRBJ2-4. Germline values: CDR1 DFQATT, CDR2 SNEGSKA (reference sequence). CDR3 size: 17 residues. CDR3 sequence (DNA): TGCAGTGCTAGAGAGGGCTTAGGGGGGTCAGCCAAAAACATTCAGTACTTC. Protein: CSAREGLGGSAKNIQYF.

This clonotype was observed at least ten times. The rearrangement uses TRBV11-1 and TRBJ2-7; 10 bases map to TRBD1. This CDR3 comprises 16 residues. Germline CDR1 and CDR2: SGHAT and FQDESV (reference sequence). V dropped 2 bases and J dropped 5; count of bases not matched to a gene: 9. This chain's CDR3 is CASSLRGGQGIHEQYF. Written as DNA, the CDR3 is TGTGCCAGCAGCTTAAGAGGGGGACAGGGGATCCACGAGCAGTACTTC. The full variable domain, rest sourced from reference TRBV11-1 and TRBJ2-7, is EAEVAQSPRYKITEKSQAVAFWCDPISGHATLYWYRQILGQGPELLVQFQDESVVDDSQLPKDRFSAERLKGVDSTLKIQPAELGDSAMYLCASSLRGGQGIHEQYFGPGTRLTVT.

In its sample, this clonotype was seen many times. The V gene is TRBV7-2, the J gene TRBJ2-5; maybe TRBD2 (5 bases). V gave up 3 bases and J gave up 13 bases, with 12 bases separating them. The CDR3 runs 11 residues. The germline V gene encodes CDR1 SGHTA and CDR2 FQGNSA. The CDR3 nucleotides read TGTGCCAGCAGCTTCGAGGGTTCGGCGTACTTC. It is translated as CASSFEGSAYF. The variable domain in full, completed from reference TRBV7-2 and TRBJ2-5, reads GAGVSQSPSNKVTEKGKDVELRCDPISGHTALYWYRQSLGQGLEFLIYFQGNSAPDKSGLPSDRFSAERTGGSVSTLTIQRTQQEDSAVYLCASSFEGSAYFGPGTRLLVL.

This clonotype was seen at least ten times. The CDR3 DNA is TGCAGTGCGCTCCCCGGGACTAGTCCCTACGAGCAGTACTTC. It yields the protein CSALPGTSPYEQYF. This chain uses TRBV20-1 with TRBJ2-7; 8 positions agree with TRBD2. CDR1 and CDR2 (germline): DFQATT, SNEGSKA (reference sequence). Trimming took 6 bases from V and 2 from J; bases not matched to a gene: 9. The CDR3 has 14 residues.

The sample holds many counts of this clonotype. The CDR3 sequence: CASSLSLADRLHF. CDR3 coding DNA: TGTGCCAGCAGCTTAAGTCTGGCTGACCGCCTCCACTTT. This chain links TRBV7-9 with TRBJ1-6; no clear D. CDR1 SEHNR and CDR2 FQNEAQ come from the germline V gene (reference sequence). This CDR3 has 13 amino acids. V lost 2 bases and J 15 bases, leaving 14 bases between the germline ends.

To note about this clonotype: An end of the junction differs from the germline gene, which may be a read error. The V call is TRBV7-2, the J call TRBJ2-3; the match to TRBD1 covers 7 bases. CDR1 and CDR2 (germline): SGHTA, FQGNSA. The CDR3 is 15 amino acids. CDR3 amino acids: CASSLTAGGQNTQYF. CDR3 in DNA: TGCGCCAGCAGCTTAACGGCAGGGGGTCAGAATACGCAGTATTTT.

This clonotype was counted at least ten times. DNA of the CDR3: TGCGCCAGCAGCCCTCCTAGCGGGACAGGGAAAGAGGAGCAGTTCTTC. It codes for CASSPPSGTGKEEQFF. The chain has TRBV5-1 and TRBJ2-1; D is tentatively TRBD1 or TRBD2 (9 bases each). The CDR3 runs to 16 residues. Germline CDR1 SGHRS, CDR2 YFSETQ. V lost 4 bases and J lost 10, with 24 bases in between. Using reference TRBV5-1 and TRBJ2-1 for the parts outside the CDR3, the full variable domain is KAGVTQTPRYLIKTRGQQVTLSCSPISGHRSVSWYQQTPGQGLQFLFEYFSETQRNKGNFPGRFSGRQFSNSRSEMNVSTLELGDSALYLCASSPPSGTGKEEQFFGPGTRLTVL.

This clonotype was counted between two and nine times. The chain has TRBV11-2 and TRBJ1-2; D remains ambiguous. The V end was cut by 5 bases, the J end by 0 bases, with 13 bases between. The CDR3 has 15 amino acids. Germline CDR1 and CDR2: SGHAT and FQNNGV. CDR3 amino acids: CASSLREGPNYGYTF. In nucleotides, the CDR3 is TGTGCCAGCAGCCTTCGGGAAGGTCCTAACTATGGCTACACCTTC.

At least ten counts were recorded for this clonotype. The chain joins TRBV29-1 to TRBJ2-7; no reliable D call. The CDR3 is 12 amino acids. Germline V gene lookup returns CDR1 SQVTM and CDR2 ANQGSEA. The V and J ends lost 4 bases and 2 bases respectively, with 9 bases between them. DNA for the CDR3: TGCAGCGTTGGAAACGACACCTACGAGCAGTACTTC. Its translation is CSVGNDTYEQYF.

This clonotype was counted ten times or more. This rearrangement joins TRBV9 to TRBJ1-5; perhaps TRBD1 as D (6 bases). Trimming pared 0 bases from V and 4 bases from J, leaving 11 bases between. The CDR3 is made up of 15 amino acids. Germline V gene data show CDR1 as SGDLS and CDR2 as YYNGEE. The CDR3 DNA sequence: TGTGCCAGCAGCGTAGCGGCCGGGACAAATCAGCCCCAGCATTTT. Translating gives CASSVAAGTNQPQHF.

This clonotype has at least ten counts. This chain connects TRBV7-7 to TRBJ2-1, with 7 bases fitting TRBD1. With V trimmed by 1 base and J by 5 bases, 11 bases remained unmatched. Germline V gene lookup returns CDR1 SSHAT and CDR2 FNYEAQ (reference sequence). The CDR3 totals 17 residues. The DNA for the CDR3 is TGTGCCAGCAGCTTAGGTACGACAGGGAAGGTGCACAATGAGCAGTTCTTC. Translation: CASSLGTTGKVHNEQFF.

This clonotype occurred many times. For the CDR3, the DNA is TGTGCCAGCAGCCAAGACAGTCGGTACCAAGAGACCCAGTACTTC. This encodes CASSQDSRYQETQYF. The chain recombines TRBV3-1 with TRBJ2-5; no clear D gene. This CDR3 spans 15 amino acids. Trimming removed 0 bases from V and 0 bases from J, with 8 bases in between. Germline V gene sequence: CDR1 LGHDT, CDR2 YNNKEL (reference sequence).

Concerning this clonotype itself: Compared with germline, one end of the junction differs, possibly owing to a read error. The rearrangement uses TRBV28 and TRBJ2-3, with D unclear. The germline V gene encodes CDR1 MDHEN and CDR2 SYDVKM. This CDR3 spans 14 amino acids. As DNA, the CDR3 is TGTGCCGGCAGTCTGGACCCGTCTAGGAGTCTTCTGTATTTT. Protein sequence: CAGSLDPSRSLLYF.

This clonotype was picked up many times. The J gene is TRBJ1-1, the V gene TRBV5-1; unclear D gene. The CDR3 runs 14 residues. Germline assignment: CDR1 SGHRS and CDR2 YFSETQ. Deletions cut 4 bases from V and 0 bases from J, with 10 bases between. Here the CDR3 reads CASSPSGMNTEAFF. The CDR3 DNA follows: TGCGCCAGCAGCCCTTCAGGTATGAACACTGAAGCTTTCTTT.

This clonotype is a singleton in its sample. In this CDR3 the conserved last residue, phenylalanine or tryptophan, is missing, so a read error is likely. V usage is TRBV15 and J usage is TRBJ2-5; D not certain. Germline values: CDR1 LNHNV, CDR2 YYDKDF (reference sequence). The CDR3 extends over 13 amino acids. The CDR3 is CASSREIGETQYL. CDR3 nucleotide sequence: TGTGCCTCCAGCAGAGAGATTGGAGAGACCCAGTACCTC.